This entry lists 7 T cell receptor beta chains sequenced from one sample in a study of cytomegalovirus exposure and HLA in healthy donors. 13 Jbeta primers and 60 Vbeta primers were used for the PCR. Method: immunoSEQ multiplex PCR; TCRdb's copy keeps in-frame clones and lacks some. The table has roughly 130,000 clones, 65% to 85% seen once. The source material was PBMCs. The receptors originated from a young man in good health and CMV-seronegative.

V usage is TRBV14 and J usage is TRBJ1-2; TRBD1 matches at 11 bases. The CDR3 length is 14 residues. Looked up from germline, CDR1 is SGHDN and CDR2 is FVKESK. Losses at the gene ends were 3 bases for V and 6 bases for J; bases not matched to a gene: 3. This CDR3 is CASSQDRGRHGYTF. CDR3 in DNA: TGTGCCAGCAGCCAGGACAGGGGGCGACATGGCTACACCTTC.

V gene TRBV9 combines with J gene TRBJ2-1; D gene ambiguous. The CDR3 covers 13 residues. V lost 6 bases, J lost 0 bases, and 7 bases lay in between. From germline, CDR1 is SGDLS and CDR2 YYNGEE. The CDR3 spells CASTSGSYNEQFF. The CDR3 region has the DNA TGTGCCAGCACCTCCGGCTCCTACAATGAGCAGTTCTTC.

This clone appeared a few times. This chain joins TRBV6-6 and TRBJ1-4; 7 positions agree with TRBD1. CDR3 length: 15 amino acids. V gave up 6 bases and J gave up 5 bases; unmatched junction bases: 9. The germline V gene has CDR1 MNHNY and CDR2 SVGAGI (reference sequence). The chain's CDR3 is CASRPEGQPNEKLFF. The CDR3 DNA follows: TGTGCCAGCAGACCCGAGGGACAGCCGAATGAAAAACTGTTTTTT.

The chain recombines TRBV5-1 with TRBJ1-1; 12 positions agree with TRBD1. V lost 4 bases, J lost 4 bases, and 8 bases stayed unmatched. The CDR3 spans 16 residues. In germline, CDR1 is SGHRS, CDR2 YFSETQ. The CDR3 DNA follows: TGCGCCAGCAGCGAAGGGACAGGGGGCTTGCGCACTGAAGCTTTCTTT. Its translation is CASSEGTGGLRTEAFF.

This clone was seen only a few times. The chain uses TRBV10-3 and TRBJ2-1; the match to TRBD2 covers 7 bases. Germline V lookup: CDR1 ENHRY, CDR2 SYGVKD. V shed 8 bases and J 2 bases; nucleotides not matched to a gene: 3. This CDR3 is built from 13 residues. The chain's CDR3 is CAIRLAAYNEQFF. As DNA, the CDR3 is TGTGCCATCCGACTAGCCGCCTACAATGAGCAGTTCTTC.

The genes are TRBV18 and TRBJ2-7; D might be TRBD1 (6 bases). V dropped 3 bases and J dropped 6 bases, with 12 bases sitting between them. CDR3 size: 13 residues. CDR1 KGHSH and CDR2 LQKENI come from the germline V gene. This CDR3 reads CASSPGARGEQYF. The CDR3 DNA sequence: TGTGCCAGCTCACCGGGGGCCAGGGGCGAGCAGTACTTC.

The sample holds a few counts of this clone. V gene TRBV6-5 combines with J gene TRBJ1-3; the match to TRBD1 covers 7 bases. The CDR3 is 12 amino acids. V dropped 5 bases and J dropped 7; count of bases not matched to a gene: 2. Germline V CDR1 and CDR2: MNHEY, SVGAGI. The CDR3: CASSPGGNTIYF. The DNA of the CDR3 is TGTGCCAGCAGTCCAGGGGGGAACACCATATATTTT.